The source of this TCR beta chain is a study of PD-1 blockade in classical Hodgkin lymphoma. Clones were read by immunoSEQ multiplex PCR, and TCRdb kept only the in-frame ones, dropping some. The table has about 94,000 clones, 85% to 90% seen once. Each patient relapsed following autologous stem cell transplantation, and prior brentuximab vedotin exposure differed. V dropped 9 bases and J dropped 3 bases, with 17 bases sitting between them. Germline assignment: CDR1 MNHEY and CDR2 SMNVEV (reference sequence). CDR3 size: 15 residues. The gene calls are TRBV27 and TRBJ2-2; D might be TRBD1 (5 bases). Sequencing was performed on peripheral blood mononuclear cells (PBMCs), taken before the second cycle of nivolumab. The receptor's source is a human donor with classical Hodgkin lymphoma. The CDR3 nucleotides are TGTGCCAGGGACCGAGTGGGGCGTGACACCGGGGAGCTGTTTTTT. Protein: CARDRVGRDTGELFF.